This TCR beta chain was obtained from a study of blood T cells in healthy people across ages. Primers used in a second PCR of roughly 6 to 11 cycles were a sample-barcoded 5' primer and a J-beta primer mix. TCRdb re-derived calls from the 5' RACE reads in MiXCR, one entry per CDR3 protein. The repertoire consists of fewer than 2,000,000 distinct CDR3 sequences, with 39% occurring once and the leading ten covering under 25%. Study results and caveats: Age brought a roughly linear fall in TCR beta diversity measured per million T cells.

Turning to this clonotype: Its target is not known.

Unmatched junction bases numbered 11, after V lost 2 bases and J lost 2 bases. From germline, CDR1 is DFQATT and CDR2 SNEGSKA (reference sequence). This CDR3 is 18 amino acids long. Sequenced input: blood. The chain links TRBV20-1 to TRBJ2-1; 11 nucleotides agree with TRBD2. The receptor was isolated from a human donor in good health. CDR3 sequence reads: CSARSLAGASLAYNEQFF. The CDR3, as DNA: TGCAGTGCTAGATCACTAGCGGGGGCCTCGCTCGCCTACAATGAGCAGTTCTTC.